This entry lists 5 T cell receptor beta chains sequenced from one sample in a study of beta chain features in type 1 diabetes. The isolated RNA, all of it, was reverse transcribed, so expressed TCRB transcripts were what got sequenced. The method was immunoSEQ multiplex PCR; TCRdb's version includes in-frame clones alone and lacks a portion of them. The sample has 350,000 to 450,000 clones, 14% seen once. The specimen sequenced was naive CD4+ T cells from blood. These TCRs come from a man aged 25 to 45 in good health.

This clone was detected only a few times. This chain uses TRBV9 with TRBJ1-2, with D perhaps TRBD1 (6 bases). Germline assignment: CDR1 SGDLS and CDR2 YYNGEE. The CDR3 extends over 14 amino acids. Deletions cut 0 bases from V and 1 base from J, with 7 bases between. CDR3 sequence (DNA): TGTGCCAGCAGCGTAGCAGGGGTTAACTATGGCTACACCTTC. This encodes CASSVAGVNYGYTF.

The chain has TRBV15 and TRBJ2-7; a possible D gene is TRBD2 (6 bases). The CDR3 length is 15 residues. Germline V CDR1 and CDR2: LNHNV, YYDKDF (reference sequence). The V and J ends lost 1 base and 5 bases respectively, with 15 bases between them. The CDR3 coding sequence is TGTGCCACCAGCAGAGGGGGAGGCACGGCCCACGAGCAGTACTTC. Translating gives CATSRGGGTAHEQYF.

The table lists this clone with a few counts. The chain recombines TRBV2 with TRBJ1-1; 8 bases align to TRBD1. The V and J ends lost 9 bases and 1 base, in that order; junction bases with no gene match: 7. Germline lookup yields CDR1 SNHLY and CDR2 FYNNEI. This CDR3 has 14 residues. The CDR3 sequence is CASADRAANTEAFF. The CDR3 coding sequence is TGTGCCAGTGCGGACAGGGCGGCGAACACTGAAGCTTTCTTT.

This chain connects TRBV6-1 to TRBJ2-3, with no clear D. The CDR3 runs to 12 residues. Deletions cut 5 bases from V and 3 bases from J, with 6 bases between. Germline V gene sequence: CDR1 MNHNS, CDR2 SASEGT. The CDR3 loop reads CASSPATDTQYF. The CDR3 DNA sequence: TGTGCCAGCAGTCCTGCGACAGATACGCAGTATTTT.

V gene TRBV9 combines with J gene TRBJ1-1, with 8 positions matching TRBD1. The germline V gene has CDR1 SGDLS and CDR2 YYNGEE. The CDR3 length is 15 residues. V shed 0 bases and J 5 bases; nucleotides not matched to a gene: 6. CDR3 protein: CASSVGDRGFTEAFF. For the CDR3, the DNA is TGTGCCAGCAGCGTAGGCGACAGGGGTTTTACTGAAGCTTTCTTT.